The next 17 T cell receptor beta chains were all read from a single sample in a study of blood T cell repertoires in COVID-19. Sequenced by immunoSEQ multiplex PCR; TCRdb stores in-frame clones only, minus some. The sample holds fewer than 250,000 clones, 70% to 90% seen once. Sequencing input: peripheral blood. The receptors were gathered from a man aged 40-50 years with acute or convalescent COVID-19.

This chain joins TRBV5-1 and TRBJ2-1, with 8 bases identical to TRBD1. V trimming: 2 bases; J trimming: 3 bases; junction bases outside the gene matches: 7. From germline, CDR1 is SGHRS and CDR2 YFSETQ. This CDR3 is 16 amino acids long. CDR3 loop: CASSLTGTGIYNEQFF. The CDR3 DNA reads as TGCGCCAGCAGCTTAACCGGGACAGGAATCTACAATGAGCAGTTCTTC.

CDR3 coding DNA: TGTGCCTGGGGACTAGCGTACCAAGAGACCCAGTACTTC. It translates to CAWGLAYQETQYF. The V gene is TRBV30, the J gene TRBJ2-5; 9 nucleotides agree with TRBD2. This CDR3 contains 13 residues. V dropped 5 bases and J dropped 0; count of bases not matched to a gene: 1. Germline assignment: CDR1 GTSNPN and CDR2 SVGIG (reference sequence).

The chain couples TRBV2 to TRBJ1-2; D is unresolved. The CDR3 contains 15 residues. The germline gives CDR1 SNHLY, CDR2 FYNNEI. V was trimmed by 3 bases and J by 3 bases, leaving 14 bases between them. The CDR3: CASSDGETRDYGYTF. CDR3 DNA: TGTGCCAGCAGTGATGGGGAGACCCGGGACTATGGCTACACCTTC.

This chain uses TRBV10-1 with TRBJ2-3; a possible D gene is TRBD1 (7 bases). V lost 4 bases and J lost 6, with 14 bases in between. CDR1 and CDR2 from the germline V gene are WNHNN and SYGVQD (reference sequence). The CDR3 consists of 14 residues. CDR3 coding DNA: TGCGCCAGCAGTGGCCCGGAGGGGGCGGATACGCAGTATTTT. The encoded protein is CASSGPEGADTQYF.

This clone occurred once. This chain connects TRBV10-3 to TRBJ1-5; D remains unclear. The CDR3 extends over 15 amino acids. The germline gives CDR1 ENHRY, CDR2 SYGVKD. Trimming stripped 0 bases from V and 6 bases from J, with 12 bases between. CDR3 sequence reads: CAISESGRDFQPQHF. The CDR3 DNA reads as TGTGCCATCAGTGAGTCAGGCAGAGACTTTCAGCCCCAGCATTTT.

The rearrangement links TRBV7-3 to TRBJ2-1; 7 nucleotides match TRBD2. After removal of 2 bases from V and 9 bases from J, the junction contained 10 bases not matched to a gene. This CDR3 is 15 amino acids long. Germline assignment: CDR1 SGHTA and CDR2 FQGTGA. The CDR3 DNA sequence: TGTGCCAGCAGCTTAGGGGGGGTCCGTTGGAGTGAGCAGTTCTTC. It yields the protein CASSLGGVRWSEQFF.

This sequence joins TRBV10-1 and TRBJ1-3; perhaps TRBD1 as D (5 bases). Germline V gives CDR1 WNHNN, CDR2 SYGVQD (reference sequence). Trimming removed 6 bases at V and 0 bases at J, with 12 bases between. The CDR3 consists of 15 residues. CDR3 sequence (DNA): TGCGCCAGCAGGGGGGGAAGCCTCTCTGGAAACACCATATATTTT. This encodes CASRGGSLSGNTIYF.

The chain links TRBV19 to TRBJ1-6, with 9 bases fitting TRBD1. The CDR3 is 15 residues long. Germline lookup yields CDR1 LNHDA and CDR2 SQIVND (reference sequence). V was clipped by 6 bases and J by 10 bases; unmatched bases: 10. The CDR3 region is CASRQPQGANSPLHF. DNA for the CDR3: TGTGCCAGTAGACAACCACAGGGGGCTAACTCACCCCTCCACTTT.

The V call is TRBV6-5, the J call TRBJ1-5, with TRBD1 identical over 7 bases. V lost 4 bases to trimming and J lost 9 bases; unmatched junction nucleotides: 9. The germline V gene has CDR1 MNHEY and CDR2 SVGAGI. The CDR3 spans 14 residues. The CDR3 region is CASSSPRDRGPQHF. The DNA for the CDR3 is TGTGCCAGCAGTTCGCCCCGGGACAGAGGGCCCCAGCATTTT.

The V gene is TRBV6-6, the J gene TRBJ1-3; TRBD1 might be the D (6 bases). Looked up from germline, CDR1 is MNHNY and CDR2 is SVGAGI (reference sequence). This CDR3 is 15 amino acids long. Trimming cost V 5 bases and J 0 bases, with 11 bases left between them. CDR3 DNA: TGTGCCAGCAGTAGTGACAGGTACTCTGGAAACACCATATATTTT. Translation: CASSSDRYSGNTIYF.

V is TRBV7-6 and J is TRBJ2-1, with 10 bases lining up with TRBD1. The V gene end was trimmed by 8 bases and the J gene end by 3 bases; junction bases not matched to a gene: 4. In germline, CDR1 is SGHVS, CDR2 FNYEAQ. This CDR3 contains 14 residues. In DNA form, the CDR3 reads TGTGCCAGCGCCCGGGACAGGGGCTACAATGAGCAGTTCTTC. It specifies CASARDRGYNEQFF.

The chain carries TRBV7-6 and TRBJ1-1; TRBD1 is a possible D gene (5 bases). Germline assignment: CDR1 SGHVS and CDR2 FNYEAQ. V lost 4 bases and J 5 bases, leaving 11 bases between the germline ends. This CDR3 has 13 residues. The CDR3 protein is CASSSQTVTEAFF. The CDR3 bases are TGTGCCAGCAGCTCCCAGACAGTTACTGAAGCTTTCTTT.

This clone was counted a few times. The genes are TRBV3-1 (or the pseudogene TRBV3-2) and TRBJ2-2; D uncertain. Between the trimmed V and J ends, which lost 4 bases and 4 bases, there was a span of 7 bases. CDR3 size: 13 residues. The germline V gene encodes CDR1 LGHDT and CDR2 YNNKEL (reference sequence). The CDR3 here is CASSRWSTGELFF. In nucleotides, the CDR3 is TGTGCCAGCAGCCGATGGAGCACCGGGGAGCTGTTTTTT.

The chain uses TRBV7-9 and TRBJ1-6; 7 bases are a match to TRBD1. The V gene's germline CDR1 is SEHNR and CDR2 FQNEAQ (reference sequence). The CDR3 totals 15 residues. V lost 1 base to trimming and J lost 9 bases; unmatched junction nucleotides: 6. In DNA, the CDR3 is TGTGCCAGCAGCTTAGAGGGGGCCCCTGCTTCACCCCTCCACTTT. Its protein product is CASSLEGAPASPLHF.

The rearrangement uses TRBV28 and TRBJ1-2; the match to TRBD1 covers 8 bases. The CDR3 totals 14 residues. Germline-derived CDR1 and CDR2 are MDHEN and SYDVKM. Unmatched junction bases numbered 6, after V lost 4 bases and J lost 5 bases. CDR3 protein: CASSSPGTGYGYTF. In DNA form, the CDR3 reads TGTGCCAGCAGTTCCCCCGGGACAGGATATGGCTACACCTTC.

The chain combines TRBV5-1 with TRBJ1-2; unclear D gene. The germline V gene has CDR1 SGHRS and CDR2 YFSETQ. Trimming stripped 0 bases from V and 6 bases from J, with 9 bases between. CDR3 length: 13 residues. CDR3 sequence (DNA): TGCGCCAGCAGCTTGGCACCGCAGAATGGCTACACCTTC. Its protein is CASSLAPQNGYTF.

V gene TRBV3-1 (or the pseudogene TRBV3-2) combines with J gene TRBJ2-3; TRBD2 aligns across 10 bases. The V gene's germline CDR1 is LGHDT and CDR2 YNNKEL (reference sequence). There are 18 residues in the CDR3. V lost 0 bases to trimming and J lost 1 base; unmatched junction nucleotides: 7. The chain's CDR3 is CASSQDYLLAGRTDTQYF. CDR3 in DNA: TGTGCCAGCAGCCAAGACTACCTACTAGCGGGGCGCACAGATACGCAGTATTTT.